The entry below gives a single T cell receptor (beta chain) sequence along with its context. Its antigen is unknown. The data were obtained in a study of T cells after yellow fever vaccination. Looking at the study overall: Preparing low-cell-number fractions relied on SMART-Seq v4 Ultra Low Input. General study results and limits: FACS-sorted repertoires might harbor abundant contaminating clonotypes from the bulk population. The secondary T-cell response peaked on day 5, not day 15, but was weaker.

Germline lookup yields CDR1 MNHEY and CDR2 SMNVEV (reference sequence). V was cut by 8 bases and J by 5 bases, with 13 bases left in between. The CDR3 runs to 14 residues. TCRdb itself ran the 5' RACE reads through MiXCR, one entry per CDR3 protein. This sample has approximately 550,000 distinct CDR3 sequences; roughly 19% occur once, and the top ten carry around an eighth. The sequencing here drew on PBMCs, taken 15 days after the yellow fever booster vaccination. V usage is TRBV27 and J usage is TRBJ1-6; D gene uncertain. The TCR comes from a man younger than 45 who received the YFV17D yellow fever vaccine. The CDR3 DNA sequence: TGTGCCAGCGGATTCAGCCCCCATAATTCACCCCTCCACTTT. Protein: CASGFSPHNSPLHF.